Listed below are T cell receptor beta chains from one sample, sequenced in a study of cytomegalovirus exposure and HLA in healthy donors. Assay: immunoSEQ multiplex PCR; the TCRdb copy retains only in-frame clones and omits some. In the table there are some 120,000 clones, around 62% of which are singletons. The material sequenced was PBMCs. These receptors were taken from a woman between 40 and 50 years old in good health and CMV-seropositive. Each CDR3 is given with its conserved first and last residue. A D gene is named only where the DNA matches it firmly. Clone sizes are given selectively: once, few, many, or a class where the clone is expanded.

abundance,d_gene,v_gene,j_gene,CDR3aa,CDR3nt
NA,TRBD2,TRBV9,TRBJ2-7,CASSVDGLAGSNEQYF,TGTGCCAGCAGCGTAGACGGACTAGCGGGTTCCAACGAGCAGTACTTC
once,TRBD2,TRBV2,TRBJ2-2,CASGTSGNTGELFF,TGTGCCAGTGGGACTAGCGGGAACACCGGGGAGCTGTTTTTT
NA,NA,TRBV6-1,TRBJ1-6,CAGGTVSNSPLHF,TGTGCCGGCGGGACGGTCTCTAATTCACCCCTCCACTTT
NA,TRBD2,TRBV18,TRBJ2-7,CASSPTRTSGSPSYEQYF,TGTGCCAGCTCACCCACCAGGACTAGCGGGAGTCCTTCCTACGAGCAGTACTTC
NA,TRBD1,TRBV6-5,TRBJ1-6,CASRTGTGVSPLHF,TGTGCCAGCAGGACGGGGACAGGGGTTTCACCCCTCCACTTT
few,NA,TRBV10-3,TRBJ1-5,CAIRGLINQPQHF,TGTGCCATCAGGGGACTGATCAATCAGCCCCAGCATTTT
NA,NA,TRBV7-9,TRBJ1-4,CASSSLANEKLFF,TGTGCCAGCAGCTCCCTCGCTAATGAAAAACTGTTTTTT
NA,NA,TRBV7-2,TRBJ2-1,CASSLARSGYNEQFF,TGTGCCAGCAGCTTAGCCAGAAGCGGCTACAATGAGCAGTTCTTC
NA,NA,TRBV18,TRBJ1-1,CASSPGNSGTRNTEAFF,TGTGCCAGCTCACCCGGGAATTCCGGGACAAGGAACACTGAAGCTTTCTTT
NA,TRBD1,TRBV6-5,TRBJ2-7,CAIHNRGMNYEQYF,TGTGCCATCCATAACAGGGGGATGAACTACGAGCAGTACTTC
NA,TRBD2,TRBV9,TRBJ2-7,CASSVDSSGFTYEQYF,TGTGCCAGCAGCGTAGACTCTAGCGGGTTCACCTACGAGCAGTACTTC
NA,NA,TRBV7-6,TRBJ2-7,CASSLVPETGPLEGEQYF,TGTGCCAGCAGCTTAGTACCGGAGACAGGCCCCCTTGAAGGCGAGCAGTACTTC
few,TRBD1,TRBV9,TRBJ1-2,CASSVAAGGAYGYTF,TGTGCCAGCAGCGTAGCGGCAGGGGGCGCCTATGGCTACACCTTC
few,TRBD2,TRBV5-1,TRBJ2-3,CASRTSRGGTDTQYF,TGCGCCAGCAGAACGAGTCGCGGGGGGACAGATACGCAGTATTTT
few,NA,TRBV11-3,TRBJ2-2,CASSLVNSDTGELFF,TGTGCCAGCAGCTTAGTAAACTCGGACACCGGGGAGCTGTTTTTT
NA,TRBD2,TRBV27,TRBJ2-5,CASSLSIGGGRRKTQYF,TGTGCCAGCAGTTTATCAATCGGGGGCGGGAGGAGGAAGACCCAGTACTTC
NA,TRBD2,TRBV11-2,TRBJ2-1,CASSLGLAGGPGNEQFF,TGTGCCAGCAGCTTAGGATTAGCGGGAGGGCCGGGAAATGAGCAGTTCTTC
NA,TRBD2,TRBV4-1,TRBJ2-1,CASSQEPGLAEQIMFF,TGCGCCAGCAGCCAAGAACCCGGTCTAGCGGAGCAGATTATGTTCTTC
NA,NA,TRBV5-4,TRBJ1-2,CASSLRDTTNYGYTF,TGTGCCAGCAGCTTACGGGACACCACTAACTATGGCTACACCTTC
NA,TRBD2,TRBV2,TRBJ2-7,CASRVAGVYEQYF,TGTGCCAGCAGGGTAGCGGGAGTCTACGAGCAGTACTTC